These T cell receptor beta chains were read from a single sample in a study of T cells in Graves' hyperthyroidism and ophthalmopathy. Each CDR3 protein gets one entry after TCRdb re-called the multiplex PCR reads with MiXCR. The sample consists of approximately 590,000 distinct CDR3 sequences, approximately 14% of them appearing once. The sample consisted of blood. The receptors were gathered from a woman in her 30s with Graves' hyperthyroidism. Both conserved end residues are part of each CDR3. Fields, in order: clone size, J gene, V gene, D gene, CDR3 protein, CDR3 DNA. The D gene is left open where the match is weak. Clone size is shown for a subset of rows, as once, few, many or a class of expanded clone.

many	TRBJ2-5	TRBV6-1	-	CASSHRVAETQYF	TGTGCCAGCAGTCACAGGGTTGCCGAGACCCAGTACTTC
-	TRBJ2-2	TRBV12-3/TRBV12-4	TRBD1	CASSSGTVNTGELSF	TGTGCCAGCAGTTCCGGGACAGTGAACACCGGGGAGCTGTCTTTT
few	TRBJ2-7	TRBV27	TRBD1	CASSRGTGREQYF	TGTGCCAGCTCCCGGGGGACAGGGCGTGAGCAGTACTTC
few	TRBJ1-3	TRBV20-1	TRBD1	CSAAWGDRASGNTIYF	TGCAGTGCCGCGTGGGGGGACAGGGCTAGTGGAAACACCATATATTTT
-	TRBJ2-7	TRBV19	-	CASSMADGVSYEQYF	TGTGCCAGTAGTATGGCGGACGGTGTCTCCTACGAGCAGTACTTC
many	TRBJ1-1	TRBV3-1	-	CASSQGTGEAFF	TGTGCCAGCAGCCAAGGGACGGGTGAAGCTTTCTTT
-	TRBJ2-3	TRBV19	-	CASSIPGPGSLARTDTQYF	TGTGCCAGTAGTATCCCCGGTCCCGGGTCCTTGGCCCGCACAGATACGCAGTATTTT
-	TRBJ1-2	TRBV19	-	CASSPAGDDGYTF	TGTGCCAGTAGTCCGGCAGGGGACGATGGCTACACCTTC
-	TRBJ1-1	TRBV30	-	CAWLKVEENTEAFF	TGTGCCTGGCTAAAGGTCGAGGAGAACACTGAAGCTTTCTTT
many	TRBJ2-3	TRBV18	-	CASSPGPRGADTQYF	TGTGCCAGCTCGCCCGGGCCCAGGGGGGCAGATACGCAGTATTTT
many	TRBJ2-7	TRBV20-1	TRBD1	CSARRDRLSYEQYF	TGCAGTGCTAGGAGGGACAGACTCTCCTACGAGCAGTACTTC
many	TRBJ1-1	TRBV2	TRBD1	CASLGQGRNTEAFF	TGTGCCAGCCTCGGACAGGGCCGAAACACTGAAGCTTTCTTT
-	TRBJ1-1	TRBV12-3/TRBV12-4	-	CASGFGRLNTEAFF	TGTGCCAGCGGTTTTGGCAGATTGAACACTGAAGCTTTCTTT
-	TRBJ2-7	TRBV7-2	TRBD2	CASSLTLAGDEQYF	TGTGCCAGCAGCTTAACGCTAGCGGGAGACGAGCAGTACTTC
many	TRBJ2-1	TRBV5-1	TRBD2	CASDDGGGPYNEQFF	TGCGCCAGCGACGACGGGGGAGGGCCCTACAATGAGCAGTTCTTC
-	TRBJ1-6	TRBV12-3/TRBV12-4	TRBD1	CASNTGGANSPLHF	TGTGCCAGCAATACAGGGGGGGCAAATTCACCCCTCCACTTT
many	TRBJ2-2	TRBV11-2	-	CASSPRDGRSTGELFF	TGTGCCAGCAGCCCCAGGGACGGACGCAGCACCGGGGAGCTGTTTTTT
many	TRBJ2-2	TRBV11-2	TRBD1	CASSSRTGGNTGELFF	TGTGCCAGCAGCTCACGGACAGGGGGGAACACCGGGGAGCTGTTTTTT
-	TRBJ1-1	TRBV7-3	-	CASSSGPITEAFF	TGTGCCAGCAGCTCGGGACCGATTACTGAAGCTTTCTTT
-	TRBJ1-2	TRBV7-9	-	CASTDPPNVHGYTF	TGTGCCAGCACGGACCCTCCTAATGTCCATGGCTACACCTTC
-	TRBJ2-5	TRBV20-1	TRBD1	CSAVPRQGARETQYF	TGCAGTGCTGTACCTCGACAGGGGGCTAGGGAGACCCAGTACTTC
-	TRBJ2-7	TRBV6-2/TRBV6-3	TRBD2	CASSLSRTSSYEQYF	TGTGCCAGCAGCCTATCCAGGACTAGTTCCTACGAGCAGTACTTC
many	TRBJ2-1	TRBV7-6	-	CASSPRGGGNEQFF	TGTGCCAGCAGCCCCCGGGGAGGGGGGAATGAGCAGTTCTTC
-	TRBJ2-3	TRBV9	-	CASRAPQTDTQYF	TGTGCCAGCAGGGCCCCACAAACAGATACGCAGTATTTT
many	TRBJ2-2	TRBV12-3/TRBV12-4	TRBD2	CASSLASGNPNTGELFF	TGTGCCAGCAGTTTAGCTAGCGGGAACCCAAACACCGGGGAGCTGTTTTTT
many	TRBJ2-2	TRBV5-1	-	CASSLGQGELFF	TGCGCCAGCAGCTTGGGCCAGGGGGAGCTGTTTTTT
many	TRBJ1-4	TRBV18	-	CASSPDRGEKLFF	TGTGCCAGCTCACCCGACAGAGGAGAAAAACTGTTTTTT
-	TRBJ1-5	TRBV7-2	-	CASSLAAGRDNQPQHF	TGTGCCAGCAGCTTAGCAGCGGGACGGGACAATCAGCCCCAGCATTTT
-	TRBJ2-1	TRBV4-3	-	CASSQDRWKQFF	TGCGCCAGCAGCCAAGATCGGTGGAAGCAGTTCTTC
-	TRBJ1-4	TRBV20-1	TRBD1	CSARDSHDEKLFF	TGCAGTGCTCGGGACAGCCATGATGAAAAACTGTTTTTT
many	TRBJ2-3	TRBV7-2	TRBD2	CASSLVASGSEDTQYF	TGTGCCAGCAGCTTAGTAGCTAGCGGGAGCGAAGATACGCAGTATTTT
many	TRBJ2-1	TRBV6-2/TRBV6-3	TRBD2	CASSSPGLAGVYEQFF	TGTGCCAGCAGTTCCCCGGGACTAGCGGGAGTTTATGAGCAGTTCTTC
many	TRBJ2-1	TRBV12-3/TRBV12-4	-	CASSILADKNEQFF	TGTGCCAGCAGTATCCTAGCAGATAAGAATGAGCAGTTCTTC
few	TRBJ2-7	TRBV28	-	CASSFSRAGFYEQYF	TGTGCCAGCAGTTTTTCCAGGGCCGGGTTCTACGAGCAGTACTTC
many	TRBJ2-5	TRBV9	-	CASSPRRGDQETQYF	TGTGCCAGCAGCCCGAGGAGGGGGGACCAAGAGACCCAGTACTTC
-	TRBJ2-7	TRBV5-6	-	CASSLSGRRAYEQYF	TGTGCCAGCAGCTTGTCAGGGCGCCGGGCCTACGAGCAGTACTTC
many	TRBJ2-7	TRBV20-1	-	CSARDRTSLYEQYF	TGCAGTGCTAGAGATCGGACTTCGCTTTACGAGCAGTACTTC
many	TRBJ1-1	TRBV18	TRBD1	CASSPGTGGTEAFF	TGCGCCAGCAGCCCTGGGACAGGGGGCACTGAAGCTTTCTTT
many	TRBJ2-7	TRBV6-5	TRBD1	CASSYKPGQVYYEQYF	TGTGCCAGCAGTTATAAGCCGGGACAGGTCTACTACGAGCAGTACTTC
-	TRBJ2-7	TRBV7-2	TRBD2	CASRSGELKPYEQYF	TGTGCCAGCAGAAGCGGGGAGCTGAAGCCCTACGAGCAGTACTTC
-	TRBJ1-5	TRBV5-5	-	CASSTRGNQPQHF	TGTGCCAGCAGCACCCGGGGGAATCAGCCCCAGCATTTT
-	TRBJ2-3	TRBV9	TRBD2	CASSVGGGLAGGLADTQYF	TGTGCCAGCAGCGTAGGAGGAGGGCTAGCGGGAGGGTTGGCAGATACGCAGTATTTT
many	TRBJ2-5	TRBV5-5	TRBD1	CASRVGDRVLQETQYF	TGTGCCAGCAGGGTGGGGGACAGGGTGCTTCAAGAGACCCAGTACTTC
few	TRBJ1-4	TRBV7-2	-	CASSLDRWEKLFF	TGTGCCAGCAGCTTAGATCGTTGGGAAAAACTGTTTTTT
few	TRBJ2-7	TRBV7-9	-	CASSDKDTRSYEQYF	TGTGCCAGCAGCGACAAGGACACCCGCTCCTACGAGCAGTACTTC
many	TRBJ1-4	TRBV9	TRBD1	CASSRTGRGEKLFF	TGTGCCAGCTCCCGGACAGGCCGCGGTGAAAAACTGTTTTTT
few	TRBJ1-4	TRBV13	TRBD1	CASSSGQVASNEKLFF	TGTGCCAGCAGCTCTGGACAGGTGGCTTCAAATGAAAAACTGTTTTTT
many	TRBJ2-1	TRBV27	TRBD1	CASSLGQGTYNEQFF	TGTGCCAGCAGCCTGGGACAGGGGACCTACAATGAGCAGTTCTTC
few	TRBJ1-5	TRBV12-3/TRBV12-4	TRBD1	CASVLGTGTQPQHF	TGTGCCAGCGTACTTGGGACAGGGACTCAGCCCCAGCATTTT
-	TRBJ2-2	TRBV9	-	CASSVEEGTGGELFF	TGTGCCAGCAGCGTAGAGGAGGGAACGGGCGGGGAGCTGTTTTTT
many	TRBJ1-5	TRBV6-1	TRBD1	CASKGTGGNQPQHF	TGTGCCAGCAAAGGGACAGGGGGAAATCAGCCCCAGCATTTT
-	TRBJ2-1	TRBV10-2	TRBD2	CASSDLAEISNEQFF	TGCGCCAGCAGTGACCTAGCGGAAATATCCAATGAGCAGTTCTTC
many	TRBJ2-3	TRBV6-1	TRBD2	CASTRTGTSGTDTQYF	TGTGCCAGCACTCGCACCGGGACTAGCGGCACAGATACGCAGTATTTT